The clone carrying this T cell receptor beta chain was seen at least ten times. The antigen is not known. A diagnosis was made from clinical symptoms together with serum thyroxine, TRAb, thyroid ultrasound and orbital computed tomography. RNA transcripts served as template for amplifying TCR beta CDR3 sequences. HTBI primers primed a first-round RT-PCR, and a second-round multiplex PCR followed. MiXCR, run by TCRdb on the multiplex PCR reads, gives a single entry per CDR3 protein. In the table there are about 410,000 distinct CDR3 sequences, around 17% of which are singletons. The record originates from a study of Graves' ophthalmopathy and Graves' hyperthyroidism. About the study: The collection of peripheral blood took place at initial diagnosis, before any treatment. Study-wide results and caveats: With about 71% sensitivity and roughly 76% specificity, the model predicted ophthalmopathy progression. Blood also carried most expanded thyroid clonotypes exceeding 0.001 frequency.

The CDR3 runs to 15 residues. With 3 bases clipped from V and 3 bases from J, the junction kept 5 bases outside the gene matches. The chain couples TRBV12-3 or TRBV12-4 to TRBJ2-7, with 10 bases fitting TRBD1. This sequence originates from a woman aged 18-29 years with Graves' ophthalmopathy. The material sequenced was peripheral blood. The CDR3: CASSLGDRGFYEQYF. In DNA form, the CDR3 reads TGTGCCAGCAGTTTGGGGGACAGGGGCTTCTACGAGCAGTACTTC.